These T cell receptor beta chains were read from a single sample in a study of molecular identifiers for immune sequencing clone quantification. From the PCR reads, TCRdb called clonotypes with MiXCR, one entry per CDR3 protein. In the table there are some 590,000 distinct CDR3 sequences, approximately 24% of which are singletons. Sequenced input: naive CD8+ T cells from blood, with Jurkat cell RNA spiked in. These receptors originate from a human donor in good health. Some libraries in this study had Jurkat cell RNA spiked in. Each CDR3 is given with its conserved first and last residue. D genes are given only for firm matches. Clone size appears in some rows only: once, few, many, or a class for an expanded clone.

V	size	J	D	CDR3	DNA
TRBV19	.	TRBJ2-6	.	CASSIVGGTGANVLTF	TGTGCCAGTAGTATCGTGGGGGGTACTGGGGCCAACGTCCTGACTTTC
TRBV7-9	many	TRBJ1-4	.	CASSYDGLELFF	TGTGCCAGCAGCTACGATGGACTGGAACTGTTTTTT
TRBV20-1	.	TRBJ2-7	TRBD2	CSAKTSETYEQYF	TGCAGTGCTAAGACTAGCGAGACCTACGAGCAGTACTTC
TRBV6-2/TRBV6-3	.	TRBJ2-7	TRBD2	CASSRLAGEYEQYF	TGTGCCAGCAGTCGACTAGCGGGAGAGTACGAGCAGTACTTC
TRBV6-2/TRBV6-3	many	TRBJ1-5	.	CASSYSGGAGQPQHF	TGTGCCAGCAGTTACTCCGGGGGGGCGGGACAGCCCCAGCATTTT
TRBV4-1	.	TRBJ2-3	TRBD2	CARCIAGGPADTQYF	TGCGCCAGATGCATAGCGGGAGGGCCTGCAGATACGCAGTATTTT
TRBV29-1	many	TRBJ2-5	TRBD1	CSVKDREVVETQYF	TGCAGCGTCAAGGACAGGGAAGTCGTGGAGACCCAGTACTTC
TRBV9	.	TRBJ2-7	TRBD2	CASSVGTSGTYEQYF	TGTGCCAGCAGCGTAGGGACTAGCGGGACTTACGAGCAGTACTTC
TRBV30	many	TRBJ1-1	.	CAWSVLSGAAEAFF	TGTGCCTGGAGTGTACTGTCAGGGGCAGCTGAAGCTTTCTTT
TRBV5-6	.	TRBJ2-3	TRBD1	CASSSTRDRGQVDTQYF	TGTGCCAGCAGCTCGACCCGGGACAGGGGGCAGGTAGATACGCAGTATTTT
TRBV20-1	.	TRBJ2-2	.	CSAKEWRTGELFF	TGCAGTGCTAAAGAGTGGCGGACCGGGGAGCTGTTTTTT
TRBV5-3	few	TRBJ2-7	.	CASPPLQQYF	TGTGCCAGCCCCCCCTTGCAGCAGTACTTC
TRBV7-9	.	TRBJ1-1	.	CASSFMSGNTEAFF	TGTGCCAGCAGCTTCATGTCGGGGAACACTGAAGCTTTCTTT
TRBV24-1	few	TRBJ2-1	TRBD2	CATGGAGGNEQFF	TGTGCCACCGGAGGCGCGGGAGGCAATGAGCAGTTCTTC
TRBV7-8	many	TRBJ2-3	TRBD2	CASTLGGTGTRVADTQYF	TGTGCCAGCACCCTAGGGGGAACCGGGACTAGGGTCGCAGATACGCAGTATTTT
TRBV4-1	many	TRBJ1-5	.	CASSQQDRSNQPQHF	TGCGCCAGCAGCCAGCAGGACAGAAGCAATCAGCCCCAGCATTTT
TRBV9	.	TRBJ2-3	TRBD2	CASSVGSGGAITDTQYF	TGTGCCAGCAGCGTAGGAAGCGGGGGGGCGATAACAGATACGCAGTATTTT
TRBV19	.	TRBJ1-2	TRBD1	CASSRRTGVNGYTF	TGTGCCAGTAGTAGGCGGACAGGGGTAAATGGCTACACCTTC
TRBV6-5	.	TRBJ2-5	.	CASSIWTVSRETQYF	TGTGCCAGCAGCATATGGACAGTGAGTAGGGAGACCCAGTACTTC
TRBV2	many	TRBJ2-7	.	CASKDSSYEQYF	TGTGCCAGCAAAGACAGCTCCTACGAGCAGTACTTC
TRBV9	.	TRBJ2-3	TRBD2	CASSVAGGTTDTQYF	TGTGCCAGCAGCGTGGCGGGGGGGACAACAGATACGCAGTATTTT
TRBV20-1	.	TRBJ2-7	TRBD2	CSAFRTSGRALSYEQYF	TGCAGTGCTTTTCGGACTAGCGGGAGGGCCTTGTCCTACGAGCAGTACTTC
TRBV28	many	TRBJ1-1	.	CASSSPGGGYTEAFF	TGTGCCAGCAGTTCCCCCGGGGGGGGGTACACTGAAGCTTTCTTT
TRBV20-1	many	TRBJ1-4	TRBD1	CSAIGTGAIRANEKLFF	TGCAGTGCTATTGGGACAGGGGCCATTAGGGCTAATGAAAAACTGTTTTTT
TRBV29-1	few	TRBJ2-5	.	CSVEDLDGPGLSETRYF	TGCAGCGTTGAAGATCTTGATGGTCCTGGTCTTTCGGAGACCCGGTACTTC
TRBV7-9	few	TRBJ2-4	.	CASSSGTIGKNIQYF	TGTGCCAGCAGCTCCGGGACCATAGGCAAAAACATTCAGTACTTC
TRBV14	many	TRBJ2-5	.	CASSQVRLETQYF	TGTGCCAGCAGCCAAGTCCGCTTGGAGACCCAGTACTTC
TRBV7-9	.	TRBJ2-7	.	CASGLSPYEQYF	TGTGCCAGCGGCTTGTCCCCCTACGAGCAGTACTTC
TRBV7-8	few	TRBJ1-1	.	CASSLISWGGKNTEAFF	TGTGCCAGCAGCTTAATAAGCTGGGGGGGCAAGAACACTGAAGCTTTCTTT
TRBV29-1	many	TRBJ1-4	.	CSVWTATNEKLFF	TGCAGCGTTTGGACAGCAACTAATGAAAAACTGTTTTTT
TRBV5-5	.	TRBJ2-5	TRBD2	CAGSLLGGQETQYF	TGTGCCGGCAGCTTGTTGGGGGGGCAAGAGACCCAGTACTTC
TRBV20-1	many	TRBJ2-3	.	CSVLDRDSSTDTQYF	TGCAGTGTTTTAGACCGGGACTCAAGCACAGATACGCAGTATTTT
TRBV6-2/TRBV6-3	few	TRBJ2-1	.	CASSFEVEGNEQFF	TGTGCCAGCAGTTTTGAAGTAGAAGGGAATGAGCAGTTCTTC
TRBV4-3	few	TRBJ2-7	.	CASSQDGPSPIYEQYF	TGCGCCAGCAGCCAAGATGGTCCTAGCCCGATCTACGAGCAGTACTTC
TRBV2	once	TRBJ2-7	.	CASSEGQGVGGQYF	TGTGCCAGCAGTGAAGGGCAGGGTGTTGGCGGGCAGTACTTC
TRBV28	many	TRBJ2-3	.	CASSWVSSGRSDTQYF	TGTGCCAGCAGCTGGGTATCCTCGGGGCGATCAGATACGCAGTATTTT
TRBV28	many	TRBJ1-1	TRBD1	CASSFGTGWSTEAFF	TGTGCCAGCAGTTTTGGGACAGGCTGGAGCACTGAAGCTTTCTTT
TRBV19	.	TRBJ2-7	.	CASSRFGATEVGPVYEQYF	TGTGCCAGTAGTCGTTTCGGCGCGACCGAAGTAGGGCCGGTCTACGAGCAGTACTTC
TRBV29-1	.	TRBJ2-1	.	CSVERQPYYNEQFF	TGCAGCGTTGAACGTCAACCCTACTACAATGAGCAGTTCTTC
TRBV19	once	TRBJ2-7	.	CASSLLGTRLYEQYF	TGTGCCAGTAGTCTCCTAGGGACCAGACTCTACGAGCAGTACTTC
TRBV12-3/TRBV12-4	few	TRBJ2-1	.	CASSLPYGEQFF	TGTGCCAGCAGTTTGCCCTACGGGGAGCAGTTCTTC
TRBV30	.	TRBJ1-4	.	CAYPLWGPIPKLFF	TGTGCCTACCCCCTTTGGGGCCCAATCCCTAAACTGTTTTTT
TRBV9	.	TRBJ2-2	.	CTIDPLTGELFF	TGTACGATTGACCCCCTAACCGGGGAGCTGTTTTTT
TRBV12-3/TRBV12-4	many	TRBJ2-1	.	CASGLGNEQFF	TGTGCCAGCGGACTTGGGAATGAGCAGTTCTTC
TRBV27	many	TRBJ2-6	.	CASSPLKRTSSGANVLTF	TGTGCCAGCAGTCCTCTCAAAAGGACATCCTCTGGGGCCAACGTCCTGACTTTC
TRBV12-3/TRBV12-4	many	TRBJ2-2	.	CASSSSGELFF	TGTGCCAGCAGTTCTTCCGGGGAGCTGTTTTTT
TRBV4-1	.	TRBJ1-1	.	CASSQRYREEAFF	TGCGCCAGCAGCCAGAGGTACAGGGAGGAAGCTTTCTTT
TRBV4-3	many	TRBJ1-5	.	CASSQDTGLRPQHF	TGCGCCAGCAGCCAAGATACAGGTTTGCGACCCCAGCATTTT
TRBV6-2/TRBV6-3	.	TRBJ1-5	TRBD1	CASNPQGQPQHF	TGTGCCAGCAACCCACAGGGGCAGCCCCAGCATTTT
TRBV6-1	many	TRBJ1-5	.	CASSEQAPNQPQHF	TGTGCCAGCAGTGAACAGGCCCCTAATCAGCCCCAGCATTTT
TRBV19	few	TRBJ2-6	TRBD1	CASSLGTRGSGANVLTF	TGTGCCAGTAGCTTGGGGACCAGGGGGTCTGGGGCCAACGTCCTGACTTTC
TRBV4-3	many	TRBJ2-5	.	CASSQELGPHQETQYF	TGCGCCAGCAGCCAAGAATTAGGCCCCCATCAAGAGACCCAGTACTTC
TRBV5-1	.	TRBJ2-5	.	CAGGPEGTQGTQCF	TGCGCCGGCGGGCCGGAGGGCACCCAGGGGACCCAGTGCTTC
TRBV3-1	.	TRBJ2-7	.	CASSQDYHEQYF	TGTGCCAGCAGCCAAGATTATCACGAGCAGTACTTC
TRBV2	.	TRBJ1-3	.	CASRGVLSGNTIYF	TGTGCCAGCAGAGGGGTGCTCTCTGGAAACACCATATATTTT
TRBV10-3	few	TRBJ2-7	.	CAISETIDTSSYEQYF	TGTGCCATCAGTGAAACCATCGACACCAGCTCCTACGAGCAGTACTTC